This entry is about one TCR beta chain. Its antigen specificity is not known. Per-base quality was not reported, and no clone a single base away is much larger than it. The data are from a study of control samples from healthy donors and cancer patients (dated by TCRdb to about 2020). The CDR3 contains 14 residues, cysteine and phenylalanine counted. Kept here is only the CDR3 DNA, which spans 42 bases and is read in frame from base 1. V lost 6 bases and J lost 2 bases; the stretch between them is 13 bases long. CDR1 is given as SGHTA and CDR2 as FQGNSA, both from the germline V gene. Libraries were built with the immunoSEQ multiplex PCR assay. This immuneACCESS table, as held by TCRdb, lists in-frame sequences with V and J called but not all clones. Of the missing ones, under half trace to an unresolved V gene in checked studies; the others have no known cause. Within this sample are 70,000 to 85,000 clones, with 91% of them counted one time only. Approximately 16% of the sample belongs to the ten largest clones.

This receptor was identified in a man aged 45-65 years in good health. What was sequenced was blood. This receptor chain uses TRBV7-2 and TRBJ1-2; tentative D gene TRBD1, with 6 bases matching. This receptor has the CDR3 CASRGTSANYGYTF. The sequenced DNA: TGTGCCAGCAGAGGGACAAGCGCAAACTATGGCTACACCTTC.